The 24 T cell receptor beta chains below all came from one sample that was sequenced in a study of T cell responses to AZD1222 COVID-19 vaccine. Libraries were prepared by immunoSEQ multiplex PCR; TCRdb keeps only in-frame clonotypes and omits some of them. The sample records about 25,000 clones, 70% to 90% being singletons. The sequencing used peripheral blood, collected 28 days after the second AZD1222 dose. These receptor sequences come from an adult who received the AZD1222 COVID-19 vaccine.

The chain combines TRBV18 with TRBJ2-7; possibly TRBD2 for D (5 bases). Germline V CDR1 and CDR2: KGHSH, LQKENI. The CDR3 loop spans 14 amino acids. The germline V and J ends were trimmed by 1 base and 3 bases, with 10 bases remaining between them. The CDR3 protein is CASSPREWGYEQYF. CDR3 sequence (DNA): TGTGCCAGCTCACCACGGGAGTGGGGCTACGAGCAGTACTTC.

The chain carries TRBV28 and TRBJ2-3, with 9 bases lining up with TRBD1. The V and J ends lost 5 bases and 3 bases, in that order; junction bases with no gene match: 9. CDR1 is MDHEN, CDR2 SYDVKM, per germline. This CDR3 has 16 residues. The CDR3 region has the DNA TGTGCCAGCAGTCCCACAGGGACAGGGAGGACAGATACGCAGTATTTT. It codes for CASSPTGTGRTDTQYF.

V usage is TRBV30 and J usage is TRBJ1-1; D is unclear. Trimming pared 0 bases from V and 1 base from J, leaving 12 bases between. This CDR3 comprises 15 residues. Germline V CDR1 and CDR2: GTSNPN, SVGIG (reference sequence). CDR3 coding DNA: TGTGCCTGGAGTGTGGGCGGGTGGGGGAACACTGAAGCTTTCTTT. It is translated as CAWSVGGWGNTEAFF.

The chain carries TRBV28 and TRBJ1-6, with D possibly matching TRBD1 (5 bases). Germline assignment: CDR1 MDHEN and CDR2 SYDVKM. V was clipped by 8 bases and J by 7 bases, with 9 bases between them. This CDR3 spans 12 amino acids. The DNA for the CDR3 is TGTGCCAGCGGGGGGGTAAATTCACCCCTCCACTTT. It codes for CASGGVNSPLHF.

The genes are TRBV4-2 and TRBJ1-5, with D hard to call. CDR3 length: 15 residues. V was pared by 1 base and J by 4 bases, with 11 bases between. CDR1 and CDR2 from the germline V gene are LGHNA and YNFKEQ. The CDR3 reads CASSQGQVINQPQHF. For the CDR3, the DNA is TGTGCCAGCAGCCAAGGGCAGGTAATTAATCAGCCCCAGCATTTT.

In its sample, this clone was seen once. The genes are TRBV19 and TRBJ1-5; TRBD1 might be the D (5 bases). Germline CDR1 reads LNHDA; CDR2 reads SQIVND (reference sequence). Deletions cut 5 bases from V and 0 bases from J, with 14 bases between. The CDR3 is made up of 16 amino acids. For the CDR3, the DNA is TGTGCCAGTAGTGGGGGATTTCCATATAGCAATCAGCCCCAGCATTTT. Its protein product is CASSGGFPYSNQPQHF.

This rearrangement joins TRBV27 to TRBJ1-5, with a tentative D call TRBD1 (6 bases). This CDR3 is 15 amino acids long. Germline V gene data show CDR1 as MNHEY and CDR2 as SMNVEV (reference sequence). The V end was cut by 2 bases, the J end by 2 bases, with 10 bases between. This CDR3 is CASSLVGGGNQPQHF. In DNA, the CDR3 is TGTGCCAGCAGTTTAGTAGGGGGGGGCAATCAGCCCCAGCATTTT.

V and J are TRBV5-1 and TRBJ1-5; TRBD1 aligns across 8 bases. CDR3 size: 15 residues. Looked up from germline, CDR1 is SGHRS and CDR2 is YFSETQ. V lost 4 bases and J lost 7; bases outside the gene matches: 10. CDR3 coding DNA: TGCGCCAGCAGCGTTGACGGGACAGGAGGGCAGCCCCAGCATTTT. Translation: CASSVDGTGGQPQHF.

This chain uses TRBV30 with TRBJ1-2; 7 bases line up with TRBD1. Germline V gene data show CDR1 as GTSNPN and CDR2 as SVGIG (reference sequence). The CDR3 runs to 17 residues. The V gene end was trimmed by 0 bases and the J gene end by 5 bases; junction bases not matched to a gene: 15. CDR3 nucleotides: TGTGCCTGGAGTGTAGGACCCTCTCAACAGGGGTGGTATGGCTACACCTTC. Translation: CAWSVGPSQQGWYGYTF.

The rearrangement uses TRBV19 and TRBJ1-5; a weak D match, TRBD1 (6 bases). The CDR3 totals 15 residues. Trimming left V 6 bases short and J 0 bases short, with 12 bases between. Per the germline V gene, CDR1 is LNHDA and CDR2 is SQIVND (reference sequence). CDR3 region: CASRRGEYSNQPQHF. In DNA form, the CDR3 reads TGTGCCAGTAGAAGGGGGGAGTATAGCAATCAGCCCCAGCATTTT.

The V and J genes are TRBV29-1 and TRBJ2-1; D is uncertain. Per the germline V gene, CDR1 is SQVTM and CDR2 is ANQGSEA. The CDR3 is 15 amino acids. Trimming took 3 bases from V and 4 from J, leaving 16 bases between them. The CDR3 loop is CSVDPHSSTYNEQFF. In DNA form, the CDR3 reads TGCAGCGTTGACCCGCACAGTTCGACTTACAATGAGCAGTTCTTC.

The chain has TRBV5-1 and TRBJ2-2; the D is unclear. This CDR3 has 15 amino acids. The V end was cut by 4 bases, the J end by 0 bases, with 10 bases between. Germline V gene sequence: CDR1 SGHRS, CDR2 YFSETQ. CDR3 nucleotides: TGCGCCAGCAGCCCCCGGCGACCGAACACCGGGGAGCTGTTTTTT. Its translation: CASSPRRPNTGELFF.

In this sample, this clone turned up a few times. The chain combines TRBV3-1 (or the pseudogene TRBV3-2) with TRBJ1-5, with D possibly TRBD1 on 5 matching bases. CDR3 size: 12 residues. Germline loops: CDR1 LGHDT, CDR2 YNNKEL (reference sequence). V was trimmed by 8 bases and J by 9 bases, leaving 14 bases between them. As DNA, the CDR3 is TGTGCCAGCGGACGGGGCGACCGGCCCCAGCATTTT. Translated, it gives CASGRGDRPQHF.

The genes are TRBV6-5 and TRBJ1-2; tentative D call: TRBD1 (6 bases). CDR1 MNHEY and CDR2 SVGAGI come from the germline V gene. This CDR3 contains 13 residues. Between the trimmed V and J ends, which lost 4 bases and 8 bases, there was a span of 14 bases. The CDR3 sequence is CASSSTGFGGYTF. CDR3 coding DNA: TGTGCCAGCAGTTCAACAGGGTTTGGCGGCTACACCTTC.

The chain links TRBV10-3 to TRBJ1-2, with D possibly being TRBD1 (5 bases). The CDR3 sequence is 14 residues long. Per germline, CDR1 ENHRY and CDR2 SYGVKD. The CDR3, as DNA: TGTGCAGGTGGAGATAGGGCCGCAGGGTTTGGCTACACCTTC. Protein sequence: CAGGDRAAGFGYTF.

The chain links TRBV2 to TRBJ1-1; no definite D call. CDR1 SNHLY and CDR2 FYNNEI come from the germline V gene. CDR3 length: 14 amino acids. V was cut by 3 bases and J by 1 base, with 9 bases left in between. The CDR3 here is CASSDPGQNTEAFF. For the CDR3, the DNA is TGTGCCAGCAGTGATCCGGGTCAGAACACTGAAGCTTTCTTT. The variable domain in full, completed from reference TRBV2 and TRBJ1-1, reads EPEVTQTPSHQVTQMGQEVILRCVPISNHLYFYWYRQILGQKVEFLVSFYNNEISEKSEIFDDQFSVERPDGSNFTLKIRSTKLEDSAMYFCASSDPGQNTEAFFGQGTRLTVV.

The J gene is TRBJ2-1, the V gene TRBV11-1; no firm D call. The CDR3 loop spans 15 amino acids. With 4 bases removed from V and 5 bases from J, the gap between germline ends came to 15 bases. Germline V CDR1 and CDR2: SGHAT, FQDESV (reference sequence). CDR3 sequence: CASSSPRLGNNEQFF. CDR3 nucleotide sequence: TGTGCCAGCAGCTCCCCCCGATTGGGAAACAATGAGCAGTTCTTC.

The chain combines TRBV6-1 with TRBJ1-5; D uncertain. The CDR3 sequence is 16 residues long. The V gene lost 2 bases and the J gene lost 4 bases, with 15 bases spanning the gap. Germline lookup yields CDR1 MNHNS and CDR2 SASEGT. The CDR3 bases are TGTGCCAGCAGTGAACCGGCTCTGGCGGGAAATCAGCCCCAGCATTTT. Translated, it gives CASSEPALAGNQPQHF.

The V call is TRBV7-3, the J call TRBJ2-7; maybe TRBD2 (6 bases). Between the trimmed V and J ends, which lost 5 bases and 4 bases, there was a span of 24 bases. The CDR3 runs 17 residues. Per the germline V gene, CDR1 is SGHTA and CDR2 is FQGTGA. The CDR3 is CASSPAGLTVGAYEQYF. The CDR3 nucleotides read TGTGCCAGCAGCCCGGCGGGGTTGACAGTTGGGGCTTACGAGCAGTACTTC. Combining the CDR3 with reference TRBV7-3 and TRBJ2-7 gives the whole variable domain GAGVSQTPSNKVTEKGKYVELRCDPISGHTALYWYRQSLGQGPEFLIYFQGTGAADDSGLPNDRFFAVRPEGSVSTLKIQRTERGDSAVYLCASSPAGLTVGAYEQYFGPGTRLTVT.

V usage is TRBV30 and J usage is TRBJ1-2, with D uncertain. The CDR3 contains 13 residues. Germline CDR1 is GTSNPN and CDR2 is SVGIG (reference sequence). V lost 3 bases, J lost 2 bases, and 10 bases lay in between. The CDR3 DNA follows: TGTGCCTGGAGGAAAGACGAGAACTATGGCTACACCTTC. This gives the protein CAWRKDENYGYTF.

The chain employs TRBV18 and TRBJ2-5; 13 bases are a match to TRBD2. Germline V gene data show CDR1 as KGHSH and CDR2 as LQKENI. V shed 6 bases and J 5 bases; nucleotides not matched to a gene: 9. CDR3 length: 16 amino acids. The CDR3: CASSQGLAGETETQYF. CDR3 nucleotide sequence: TGTGCCAGCTCCCAAGGACTAGCGGGGGAAACGGAGACCCAGTACTTC.

The chain combines TRBV5-6 with TRBJ1-5; D perhaps matches TRBD1 (6 bases). CDR1 and CDR2 (germline): SGHDT, YYEEEE. The germline V and J ends were trimmed by 5 bases and 6 bases, with 21 bases remaining between them. CDR3 length: 16 amino acids. CDR3 bases: TGTGCCAGCAGAAGGGGACACTCCGAAGCGGGTCAGCCCCAGCATTTT. Translated, it gives CASRRGHSEAGQPQHF.

The J gene is TRBJ2-5, the V gene TRBV15; no reliable D call. CDR1 and CDR2 from the germline V gene are LNHNV and YYDKDF (reference sequence). The germline V and J ends were trimmed by 8 bases and 0 bases, with 10 bases remaining between them. The length of the CDR3 is 13 residues. As DNA, the CDR3 is TGTGCCACCTCCGGACCGAACCAAGAGACCCAGTACTTC. This sequence encodes CATSGPNQETQYF.

V and J are TRBV11-1 and TRBJ1-1, with D perhaps matching TRBD1 (6 bases). Trimming stripped 3 bases from V and 2 bases from J, with 13 bases between. In germline, CDR1 is SGHAT, CDR2 FQDESV (reference sequence). The CDR3 has 15 amino acids. The CDR3 sequence: CASSLGGLRNTEAFF. For the CDR3, the DNA is TGTGCCAGCAGCTTGGGGGGGCTGAGAAACACTGAAGCTTTCTTT.